The 27 T cell receptor beta chains presented below share a single source sample, sequenced in a study of cytomegalovirus exposure and HLA in healthy donors. Assay used: immunoSEQ multiplex PCR; TCRdb lists only in-frame clones, some missing. This table holds roughly 130,000 clones, just under 85% found once. Input material: PBMCs. Receptors originate from a woman under 40 in good health and CMV-seronegative.

The V and J genes are TRBV27 and TRBJ2-7; a possible D gene is TRBD1 (5 bases). The CDR3 runs to 13 residues. With 5 bases removed from V and 2 bases from J, the gap between germline ends came to 10 bases. Germline V gene sequence: CDR1 MNHEY, CDR2 SMNVEV (reference sequence). In DNA, the CDR3 is TGTGCCAGCAGTAAAGACAGTACCTACGAGCAGTACTTC. This gives the protein CASSKDSTYEQYF.

This rearrangement joins TRBV4-1 to TRBJ1-3, with TRBD1 matching 7 bases. The CDR3 is 13 amino acids. Germline lookup yields CDR1 MGHRA and CDR2 YSYEKL. Trimming took 5 bases from V and 2 from J; bases not matched to a gene: 0. CDR3 DNA sequence: TGCGCCAGCAGCGGACAGGCTGGAAACACCATATATTTT. Amino acids: CASSGQAGNTIYF.

The V gene is TRBV5-6, the J gene TRBJ2-7, with D maybe TRBD2 (6 bases). Germline V CDR1 and CDR2: SGHDT, YYEEEE. The CDR3 has 14 residues. V lost 4 bases and J lost 3, with 14 bases in between. The CDR3 sequence: CASSHRDWNYEQYF. The CDR3 nucleotides read TGTGCCAGCAGCCACCGGGACTGGAACTACGAGCAGTACTTC.

The J gene is TRBJ1-2, the V gene TRBV5-1; D is possibly TRBD1 (6 bases). The ends were cut back, 1 base at V and 4 bases at J, with 11 bases in the middle. From germline, CDR1 is SGHRS and CDR2 YFSETQ. The CDR3 loop spans 14 amino acids. As DNA, the CDR3 is TGCGCCAGCAGCTTGACCCAGGGGTCCTATGGCTACACCTTC. The encoded protein is CASSLTQGSYGYTF.

V usage is TRBV19 and J usage is TRBJ2-1; 9 positions match TRBD2. The CDR3 loop spans 21 amino acids. The V gene's germline CDR1 is LNHDA and CDR2 SQIVND (reference sequence). Trimming took 3 bases from V and 5 from J; bases not matched to a gene: 23. CDR3 region: CASSIVGRAGGAYLTNNEQFF. As DNA, the CDR3 is TGTGCCAGTAGTATCGTCGGTCGGGCGGGGGGGGCCTATCTAACAAACAATGAGCAGTTCTTC. Looking up the rest from reference TRBV19 and TRBJ2-1 gives the full variable domain: DGGITQSPKYLFRKEGQNVTLSCEQNLNHDAMYWYRQDPGQGLRLIYYSQIVNDFQKGDIAEGYSVSREKKESFPLTVTSAQKNPTAFYLCASSIVGRAGGAYLTNNEQFFGPGTRLTVL.

A few counts support this clone. The rearrangement joins TRBV27 to TRBJ1-2; 9 bases line up with TRBD1. The CDR3 length is 13 residues. Germline lookup yields CDR1 MNHEY and CDR2 SMNVEV (reference sequence). The ends lost 6 bases at V and 8 bases at J; junction bases unmatched: 7. This CDR3 is CASSPGTGKGYTF. DNA for the CDR3: TGTGCCAGCAGCCCCGGGACAGGGAAGGGCTACACCTTC.

This clone has more than one count but fewer than ten. This chain connects TRBV2 to TRBJ1-5; a weak D match, TRBD1 (5 bases). The CDR3 is made up of 15 amino acids. Germline V gives CDR1 SNHLY, CDR2 FYNNEI. Trimming stripped 2 bases from V and 4 bases from J, with 12 bases between. The CDR3 sequence is CASSERRQSNQPQHF. As DNA, the CDR3 is TGTGCCAGCAGTGAAAGGCGACAGTCTAATCAGCCCCAGCATTTT.

The chain is built from TRBV6-6 and TRBJ1-5; D gene ambiguous. V shed 5 bases and J shed 2 bases, with 10 bases lying between them. The length of the CDR3 is 14 residues. Germline loops: CDR1 MNHNY, CDR2 SVGAGI (reference sequence). CDR3 nucleotides: TGTGCCAGCAGTCCCCGACTAGGCAATCAGCCCCAGCATTTT. Amino acids: CASSPRLGNQPQHF.

V and J are TRBV7-9 and TRBJ1-3, with a weak D call TRBD1 (6 bases). In germline, CDR1 is SEHNR, CDR2 FQNEAQ (reference sequence). This CDR3 contains 15 residues. The ends were cut back, 5 bases at V and 3 bases at J, with 14 bases in the middle. The CDR3: CASSQLTGVGNTIYF. In nucleotides, the CDR3 is TGTGCCAGCAGCCAATTGACAGGTGTTGGAAACACCATATATTTT.

This clone has only one observation. The J gene is TRBJ2-7, the V gene TRBV15; D is uncertain. CDR1 is LNHNV and CDR2 is YYDKDF in the germline V gene (reference sequence). This CDR3 is built from 15 residues. The V end was cut by 1 base, the J end by 5 bases, with 15 bases between. The CDR3 here is CATSRVSERYDEQYF. CDR3 DNA: TGTGCCACCAGCAGAGTCAGCGAGAGGTATGACGAGCAGTACTTC.

This rearrangement joins TRBV7-3 to TRBJ1-1; D unclear. This CDR3 has 13 amino acids. V was clipped by 2 bases and J by 2 bases, with 6 bases between them. Germline V gene sequence: CDR1 SGHTA, CDR2 FQGTGA. The CDR3 bases are TGTGCCAGCAGCTTAGAGCTAAACACTGAAGCTTTCTTT. This sequence encodes CASSLELNTEAFF.

This chain joins TRBV28 and TRBJ2-2, with D perhaps TRBD1 (5 bases). The CDR3 extends over 14 amino acids. The V end was cut by 5 bases, the J end by 3 bases, with 10 bases between. Germline lookup yields CDR1 MDHEN and CDR2 SYDVKM. The DNA of the CDR3 is TGTGCCAGCAGTGCCGGACATTACACCGGGGAGCTGTTTTTT. The encoded protein is CASSAGHYTGELFF.

Here the CDR3 reads CASRTTGTTNEKLFF. DNA of the CDR3: TGCGCCAGCCGCACAACCGGGACAACTAATGAAAAACTGTTTTTT. The chain combines TRBV4-1 with TRBJ1-4; D remains ambiguous. Germline V CDR1 and CDR2: MGHRA, YSYEKL. This CDR3 comprises 15 residues. The V end was cut by 8 bases, the J end by 0 bases, with 13 bases between.

The chain joins TRBV30 to TRBJ2-1; D is uncertain. Germline CDR1 reads GTSNPN; CDR2 reads SVGIG (reference sequence). The germline V and J ends were trimmed by 5 bases and 0 bases, with 20 bases remaining between them. CDR3 length: 17 residues. This CDR3 is CAWPLVLRNLSYNEQFF. CDR3 nucleotide sequence: TGTGCCTGGCCCCTGGTTCTGAGGAACCTCTCCTACAATGAGCAGTTCTTC.

Only a few counts were recorded for this clone. The chain couples TRBV27 to TRBJ2-2, with D possibly TRBD1 on 6 matching bases. CDR1 MNHEY and CDR2 SMNVEV come from the germline V gene (reference sequence). This CDR3 has 13 residues. The V end was cut by 5 bases, the J end by 6 bases, with 10 bases between. The DNA for the CDR3 is TGTGCCAGCAGTAGATACAGGGCCGGGGAGCTGTTTTTT. Protein sequence: CASSRYRAGELFF.

This clone came up once. The CDR3 sequence: CASSSTAYEQYF. The CDR3 DNA reads TGTGCCAGCAGCTCGACAGCCTACGAGCAGTACTTC. The rearrangement links TRBV5-6 to TRBJ2-7, with TRBD1 as a possible D gene (5 bases). This CDR3 region has 12 residues. V gave up 3 bases and J gave up 2 bases, with 6 bases separating them. Germline loops: CDR1 SGHDT, CDR2 YYEEEE. The complete variable domain, with remaining parts taken from reference TRBV5-6 and TRBJ2-7, reads DAGVTQSPTHLIKTRGQQVTLRCSPKSGHDTVSWYQQALGQGPQFIFQYYEEEERQRGNFPDRFSGHQFPNYSSELNVNALLLGDSALYLCASSSTAYEQYFGPGTRLTVT.

The chain is built from TRBV13 and TRBJ2-7; D is uncertain. The V gene lost 4 bases and the J gene lost 0 bases, with 13 bases spanning the gap. The CDR3 runs 15 residues. Germline assignment: CDR1 PRHDT and CDR2 FYEKMQ (reference sequence). The chain's CDR3 is CASSSWASSSYEQYF. CDR3 coding DNA: TGTGCCAGCAGCTCCTGGGCCTCAAGCTCCTACGAGCAGTACTTC. Full variable domain (missing parts from reference TRBV13 and TRBJ2-7): AAGVIQSPRHLIKEKRETATLKCYPIPRHDTVYWYQQGPGQDPQFLISFYEKMQSDKGSIPDRFSAQQFSDYHSELNMSSLELGDSALYFCASSSWASSSYEQYFGPGTRLTVT.

The chain employs TRBV5-1 and TRBJ2-5; 7 bases line up with TRBD1. Germline trimming cut 4 bases from V and 5 bases from J; bases unmatched to any gene: 14. There are 16 residues in the CDR3. Germline CDR1 is SGHRS and CDR2 is YFSETQ. This CDR3 is CASSPRLEGGRETQYF. As DNA, the CDR3 is TGCGCCAGCAGCCCACGCCTCGAAGGGGGCAGGGAGACCCAGTACTTC. Full variable domain (missing parts from reference TRBV5-1 and TRBJ2-5): KAGVTQTPRYLIKTRGQQVTLSCSPISGHRSVSWYQQTPGQGLQFLFEYFSETQRNKGNFPGRFSGRQFSNSRSEMNVSTLELGDSALYLCASSPRLEGGRETQYFGPGTRLLVL.

A note on this clone: The junction shows a germline mismatch at one end, possibly a read error. This chain uses TRBV7-7 with TRBJ2-1; TRBD1 might be the D (5 bases). CDR1 is SSHAT and CDR2 is FNYEAQ in the germline V gene (reference sequence). The CDR3 totals 14 residues. The CDR3 bases are TGTGCTAGCAGCTTAAATTGGGGCGACAATGAGCAGTTCTTC. It encodes CASSLNWGDNEQFF.

The J gene is TRBJ2-5, the V gene TRBV5-4; 11 bases line up with TRBD2. After removal of 1 base from V and 3 bases from J, the junction contained 2 bases not matched to a gene. Germline CDR1 is SGHNT and CDR2 is YYREEE (reference sequence). The length of the CDR3 is 15 residues. The CDR3 DNA reads TGTGCCAGCAGCTTGCAACTAGCGGGGGAAGAGACCCAGTACTTC. Translating gives CASSLQLAGEETQYF. Together with reference TRBV5-4 and TRBJ2-5, the CDR3 gives the full variable domain: ETGVTQSPTHLIKTRGQQVTLRCSSQSGHNTVSWYQQALGQGPQFIFQYYREEENGRGNFPPRFSGLQFPNYSSELNVNALELDDSALYLCASSLQLAGEETQYFGPGTRLLVL.

The chain couples TRBV19 to TRBJ2-2; 11 bases align to TRBD2. Trimming removed 5 bases from V and 5 bases from J; junction bases left unmatched: 10. From germline, CDR1 is LNHDA and CDR2 SQIVND (reference sequence). The CDR3 is 17 amino acids. CDR3 DNA sequence: TGTGCCAGTAGTTTCCTAGCGGGGGGTGGCAGGACCGGGGAGCTGTTTTTT. Translation gives CASSFLAGGGRTGELFF.

V and J are TRBV29-1 and TRBJ2-4; D might be TRBD2 (6 bases). The CDR3 runs to 14 residues. The V gene lost 4 bases and the J gene lost 8 bases, with 18 bases spanning the gap. CDR1 and CDR2 from the germline V gene are SQVTM and ANQGSEA. CDR3 loop: CSVVKSGLWDIQYF. The CDR3 nucleotides read TGCAGCGTTGTTAAATCGGGACTGTGGGACATTCAGTACTTC.

A few counts support this clone. The V gene is TRBV5-5, the J gene TRBJ2-7; 9 positions match TRBD1. The germline V gene has CDR1 SGHKS and CDR2 YYEKEE (reference sequence). The CDR3 consists of 13 residues. V lost 5 bases and J lost 5; bases outside the gene matches: 5. The CDR3: CASSIRTGDEQYF. CDR3 nucleotides: TGTGCCAGCAGTATCCGGACAGGGGACGAGCAGTACTTC. Drawing the rest from reference TRBV5-5 and TRBJ2-7, the complete variable domain is DAGVTQSPTHLIKTRGQQVTLRCSPISGHKSVSWYQQVLGQGPQFIFQYYEKEERGRGNFPDRFSARQFPNYSSELNVNALLLGDSALYLCASSIRTGDEQYFGPGTRLTVT.

The chain combines TRBV5-1 with TRBJ2-1; tentative D call: TRBD2 (7 bases). V was shortened by 4 bases and J by 7 bases, with 18 bases between the two germline ends. Germline CDR1 is SGHRS and CDR2 is YFSETQ. CDR3 length: 15 amino acids. Here the CDR3 DNA reads TGCGCCAGCAGCGCCGGGGGGCCCCCTTCGAATGAGCAGTTCTTC. This encodes CASSAGGPPSNEQFF.

The J gene is TRBJ1-2, the V gene TRBV9; 10 nucleotides line up with TRBD1. The CDR3 loop spans 16 amino acids. Germline CDR1 reads SGDLS; CDR2 reads YYNGEE. The J segment lost 5 bases and the V segment lost 4 bases, leaving 11 bases of the junction unmatched. The CDR3 DNA follows: TGTGCCAGCAGCCCAGGGACAGGGGATGAACTATATGGCTACACCTTC. This translates into CASSPGTGDELYGYTF.

The CDR3 DNA is TGCGCCAGCAGCTCCGGGGTTTCATTTAATGAAAAACTGTTTTTT. Its protein is CASSSGVSFNEKLFF. The gene calls are TRBV5-1 and TRBJ1-4, with D unresolved. The germline CDR1 and CDR2 sequences are SGHRS and YFSETQ. This CDR3 comprises 15 residues. The V end was cut by 3 bases, the J end by 4 bases, with 13 bases between.

V gene TRBV15 combines with J gene TRBJ2-7, with TRBD1 identical over 9 bases. V dropped 5 bases and J dropped 5; count of bases not matched to a gene: 7. Germline CDR1 LNHNV, CDR2 YYDKDF (reference sequence). This CDR3 has 14 residues. CDR3 nucleotides: TGTGCCACCAGCCCGGGACAGGGTCGGGACGAGCAGTACTTC. Residues: CATSPGQGRDEQYF.